This T cell receptor beta chain originates from a study of shared clonotypes between healthy human individuals. Study-wide context: Researchers assigned three CD4 naive, three CD4 memory, two CD8 naive and one CD8 memory plate to each donor. Study results and limitations: Estimated richness was generally greater in naive than memory subsets.

Germline loops: CDR1 SGDLS, CDR2 YYNGEE. This CDR3 has 15 residues. The V and J ends lost 3 bases and 0 bases respectively, with 10 bases between them. The assay was run at deep level. Using immunoSEQ multiplex PCR, the repertoire was profiled, and TCRdb retains in-frame clones only, with some absent. Of about 680,000 clones listed, 73% were seen once; the top ten hold around 1.8%. This clone has just a few counts. The antigen remains unidentified. The sequenced sample was memory CD4+ T cells sorted from blood. Documented subset: CD45RA-negative fraction. The source is a woman aged 25 to 45 in good health. The rearrangement uses TRBV9 and TRBJ2-1, with D perhaps TRBD1 (6 bases). This chain's CDR3 is CASSATGDSYNEQFF. CDR3 sequence (DNA): TGTGCCAGCAGCGCGACAGGAGACTCCTACAATGAGCAGTTCTTC.